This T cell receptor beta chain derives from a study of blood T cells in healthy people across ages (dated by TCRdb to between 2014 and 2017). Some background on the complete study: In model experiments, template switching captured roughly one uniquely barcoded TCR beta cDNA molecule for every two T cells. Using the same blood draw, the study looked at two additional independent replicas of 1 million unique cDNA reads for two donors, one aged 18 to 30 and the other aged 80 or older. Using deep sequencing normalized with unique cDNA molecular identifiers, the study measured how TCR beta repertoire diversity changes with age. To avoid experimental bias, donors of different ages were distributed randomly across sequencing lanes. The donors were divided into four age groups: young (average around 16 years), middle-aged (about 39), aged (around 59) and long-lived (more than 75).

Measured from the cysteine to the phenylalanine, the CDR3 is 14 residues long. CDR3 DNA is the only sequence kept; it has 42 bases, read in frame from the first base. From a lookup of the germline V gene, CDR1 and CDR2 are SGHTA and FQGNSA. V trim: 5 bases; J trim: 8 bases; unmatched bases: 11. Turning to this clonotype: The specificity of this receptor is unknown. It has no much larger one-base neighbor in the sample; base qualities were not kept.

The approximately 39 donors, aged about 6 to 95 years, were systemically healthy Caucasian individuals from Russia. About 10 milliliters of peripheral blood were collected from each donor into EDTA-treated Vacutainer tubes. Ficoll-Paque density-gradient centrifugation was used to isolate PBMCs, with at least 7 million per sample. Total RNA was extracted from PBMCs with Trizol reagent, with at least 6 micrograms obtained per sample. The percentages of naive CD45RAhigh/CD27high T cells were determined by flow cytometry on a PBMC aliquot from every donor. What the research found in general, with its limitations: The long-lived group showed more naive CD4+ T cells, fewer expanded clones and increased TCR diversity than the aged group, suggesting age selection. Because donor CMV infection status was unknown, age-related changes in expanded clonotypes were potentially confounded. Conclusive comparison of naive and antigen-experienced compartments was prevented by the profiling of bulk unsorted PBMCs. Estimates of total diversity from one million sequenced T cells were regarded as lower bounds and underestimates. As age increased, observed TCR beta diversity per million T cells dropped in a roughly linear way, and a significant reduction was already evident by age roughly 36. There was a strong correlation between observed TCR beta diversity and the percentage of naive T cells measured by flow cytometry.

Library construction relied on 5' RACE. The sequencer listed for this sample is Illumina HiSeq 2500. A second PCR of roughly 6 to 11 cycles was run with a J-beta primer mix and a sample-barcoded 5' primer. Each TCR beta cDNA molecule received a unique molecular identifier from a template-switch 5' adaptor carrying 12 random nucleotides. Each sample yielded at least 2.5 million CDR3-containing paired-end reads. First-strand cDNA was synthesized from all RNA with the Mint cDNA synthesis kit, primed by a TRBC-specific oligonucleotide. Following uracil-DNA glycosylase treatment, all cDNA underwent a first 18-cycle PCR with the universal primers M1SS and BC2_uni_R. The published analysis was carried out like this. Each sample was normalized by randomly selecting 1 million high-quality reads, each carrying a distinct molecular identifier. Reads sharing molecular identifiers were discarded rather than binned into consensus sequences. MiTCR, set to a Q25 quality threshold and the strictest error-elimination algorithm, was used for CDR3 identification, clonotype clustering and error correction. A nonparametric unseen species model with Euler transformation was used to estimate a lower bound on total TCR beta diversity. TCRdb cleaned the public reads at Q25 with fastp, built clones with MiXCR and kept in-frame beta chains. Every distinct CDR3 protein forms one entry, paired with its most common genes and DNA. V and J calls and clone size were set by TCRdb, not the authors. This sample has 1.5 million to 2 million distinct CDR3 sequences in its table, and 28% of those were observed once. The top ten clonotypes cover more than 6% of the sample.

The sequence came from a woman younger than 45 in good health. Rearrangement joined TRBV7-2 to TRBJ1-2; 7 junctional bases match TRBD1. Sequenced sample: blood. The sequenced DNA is TGTGCCAGCAGCCCTAGCACAGGGGCGGGCGGCTACACCTTC. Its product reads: CASSPSTGAGGYTF.